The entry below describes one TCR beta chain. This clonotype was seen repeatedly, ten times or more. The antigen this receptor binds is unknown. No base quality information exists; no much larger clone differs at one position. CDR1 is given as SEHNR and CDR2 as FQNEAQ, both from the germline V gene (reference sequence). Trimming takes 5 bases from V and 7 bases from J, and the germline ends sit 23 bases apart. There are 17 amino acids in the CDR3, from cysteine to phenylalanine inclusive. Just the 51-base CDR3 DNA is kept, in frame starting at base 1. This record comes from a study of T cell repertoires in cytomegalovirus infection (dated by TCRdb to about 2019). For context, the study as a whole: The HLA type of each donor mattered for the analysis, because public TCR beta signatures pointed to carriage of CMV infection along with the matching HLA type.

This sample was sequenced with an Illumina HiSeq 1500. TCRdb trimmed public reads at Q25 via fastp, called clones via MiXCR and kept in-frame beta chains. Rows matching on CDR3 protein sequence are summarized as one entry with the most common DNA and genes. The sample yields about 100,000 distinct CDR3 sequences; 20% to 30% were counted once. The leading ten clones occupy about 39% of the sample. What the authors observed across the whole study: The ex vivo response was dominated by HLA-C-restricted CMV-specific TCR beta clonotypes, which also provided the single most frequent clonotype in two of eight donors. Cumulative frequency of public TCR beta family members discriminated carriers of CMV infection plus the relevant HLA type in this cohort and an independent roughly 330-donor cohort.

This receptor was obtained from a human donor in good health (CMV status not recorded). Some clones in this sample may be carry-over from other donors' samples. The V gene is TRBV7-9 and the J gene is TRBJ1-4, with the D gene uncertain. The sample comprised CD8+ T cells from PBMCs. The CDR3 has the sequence CASSPVGGSGFGEKLFF. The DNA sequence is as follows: TGTGCCAGCAGCCCGGTTGGTGGCAGCGGGTTCGGTGAAAAACTGTTTTTT.